This T cell receptor (beta chain) was sequenced for a study of cytomegalovirus exposure and HLA in healthy donors. The CDR3 is 17 amino acids. Looked up from germline, CDR1 is SGHTA and CDR2 is FQGNSA. Trimming cost V 5 bases and J 1 base; bases outside gene matches: 8. The study ran its PCR with 60 Vbeta and 13 Jbeta primers. Only in-frame clones appear in the TCRdb table, and some are missing; sequencing was by immunoSEQ multiplex PCR. The sample lists about 140,000 clones, 80% to 90% occurring once. The sequence was obtained from a boy younger than 10 in good health and CMV-seronegative. The chain uses TRBV7-2 and TRBJ2-7, with TRBD2 identical over 13 bases. The sample was PBMCs. CDR3 amino acids: CASSRTSGRAGSYEQYF. CDR3 DNA: TGTGCCAGCAGCCGCACTAGCGGGAGGGCCGGGTCCTACGAGCAGTACTTC.